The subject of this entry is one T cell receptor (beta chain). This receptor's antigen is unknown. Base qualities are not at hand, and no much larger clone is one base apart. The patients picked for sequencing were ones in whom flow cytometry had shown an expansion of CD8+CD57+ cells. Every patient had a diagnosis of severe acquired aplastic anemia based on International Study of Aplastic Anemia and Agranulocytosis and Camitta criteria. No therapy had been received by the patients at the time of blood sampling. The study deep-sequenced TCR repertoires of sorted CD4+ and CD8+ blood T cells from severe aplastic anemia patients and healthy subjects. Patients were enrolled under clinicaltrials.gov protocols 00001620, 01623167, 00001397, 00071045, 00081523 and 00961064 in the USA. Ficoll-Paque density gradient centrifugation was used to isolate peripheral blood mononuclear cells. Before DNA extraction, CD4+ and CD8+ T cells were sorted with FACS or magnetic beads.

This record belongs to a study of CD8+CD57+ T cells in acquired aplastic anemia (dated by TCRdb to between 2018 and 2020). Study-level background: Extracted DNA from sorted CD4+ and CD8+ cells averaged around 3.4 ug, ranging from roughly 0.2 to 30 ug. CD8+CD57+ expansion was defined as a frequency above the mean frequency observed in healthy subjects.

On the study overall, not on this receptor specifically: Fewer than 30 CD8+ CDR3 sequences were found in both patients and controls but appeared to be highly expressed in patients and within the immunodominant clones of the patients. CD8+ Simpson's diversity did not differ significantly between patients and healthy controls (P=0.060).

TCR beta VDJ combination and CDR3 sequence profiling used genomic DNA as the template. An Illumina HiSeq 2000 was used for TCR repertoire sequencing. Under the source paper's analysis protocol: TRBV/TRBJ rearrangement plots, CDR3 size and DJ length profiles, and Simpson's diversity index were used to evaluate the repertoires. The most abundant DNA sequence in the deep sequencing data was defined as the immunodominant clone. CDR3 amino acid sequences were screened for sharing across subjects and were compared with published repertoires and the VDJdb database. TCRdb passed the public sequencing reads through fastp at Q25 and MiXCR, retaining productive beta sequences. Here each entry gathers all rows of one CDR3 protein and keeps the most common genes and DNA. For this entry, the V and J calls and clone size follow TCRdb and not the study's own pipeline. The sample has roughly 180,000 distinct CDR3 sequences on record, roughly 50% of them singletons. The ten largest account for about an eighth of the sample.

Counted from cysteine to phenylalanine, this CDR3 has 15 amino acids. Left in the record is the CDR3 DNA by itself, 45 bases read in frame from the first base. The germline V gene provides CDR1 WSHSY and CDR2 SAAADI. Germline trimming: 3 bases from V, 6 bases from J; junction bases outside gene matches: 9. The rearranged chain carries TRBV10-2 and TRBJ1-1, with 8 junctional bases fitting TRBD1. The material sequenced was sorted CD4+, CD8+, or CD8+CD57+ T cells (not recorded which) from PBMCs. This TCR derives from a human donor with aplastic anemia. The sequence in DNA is TGCGCCAGCAGTGACCGACAGGGGTTCAAGGCTGAAGCTTTCTTT. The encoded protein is CASSDRQGFKAEAFF.